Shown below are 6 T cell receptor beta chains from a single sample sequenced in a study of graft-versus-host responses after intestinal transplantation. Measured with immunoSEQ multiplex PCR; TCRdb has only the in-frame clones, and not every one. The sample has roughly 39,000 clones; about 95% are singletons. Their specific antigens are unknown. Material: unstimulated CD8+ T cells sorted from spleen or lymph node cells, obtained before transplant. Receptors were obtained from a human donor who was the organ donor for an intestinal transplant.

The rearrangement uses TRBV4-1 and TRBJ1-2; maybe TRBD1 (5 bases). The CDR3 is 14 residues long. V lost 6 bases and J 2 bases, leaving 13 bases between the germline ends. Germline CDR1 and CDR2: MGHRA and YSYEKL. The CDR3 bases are TGCGCCAGCAGTCAGAACGGGGGGAACTATGGCTACACCTTC. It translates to CASSQNGGNYGYTF.

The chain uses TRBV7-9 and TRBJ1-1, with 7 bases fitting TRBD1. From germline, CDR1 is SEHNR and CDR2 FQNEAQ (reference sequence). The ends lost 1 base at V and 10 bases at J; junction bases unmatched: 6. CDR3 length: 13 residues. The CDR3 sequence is CASSLGGTAGAFF. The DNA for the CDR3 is TGTGCCAGCAGCTTAGGTGGGACAGCTGGAGCTTTCTTT.

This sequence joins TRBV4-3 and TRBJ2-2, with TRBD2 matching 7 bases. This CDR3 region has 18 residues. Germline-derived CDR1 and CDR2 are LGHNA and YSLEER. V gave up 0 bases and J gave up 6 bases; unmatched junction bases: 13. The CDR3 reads CASSQDPLGGGLSGELFF. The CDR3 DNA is TGCGCCAGCAGCCAAGACCCGCTAGGCGGGGGTTTGTCCGGGGAGCTGTTTTTT.

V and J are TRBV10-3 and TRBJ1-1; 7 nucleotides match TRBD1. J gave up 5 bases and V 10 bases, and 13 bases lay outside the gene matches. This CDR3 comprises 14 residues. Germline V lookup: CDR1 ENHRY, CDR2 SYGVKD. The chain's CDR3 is CATQGGSGETEAFF. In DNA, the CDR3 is TGTGCCACTCAGGGGGGAAGCGGGGAGACTGAAGCTTTCTTT.

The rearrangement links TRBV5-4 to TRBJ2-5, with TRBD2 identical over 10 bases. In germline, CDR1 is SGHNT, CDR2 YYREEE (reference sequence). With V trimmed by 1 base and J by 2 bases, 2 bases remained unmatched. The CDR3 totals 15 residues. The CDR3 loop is CASSLWTSGQETQYF. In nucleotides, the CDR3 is TGTGCCAGCAGCTTGTGGACTAGCGGACAAGAGACCCAGTACTTC.

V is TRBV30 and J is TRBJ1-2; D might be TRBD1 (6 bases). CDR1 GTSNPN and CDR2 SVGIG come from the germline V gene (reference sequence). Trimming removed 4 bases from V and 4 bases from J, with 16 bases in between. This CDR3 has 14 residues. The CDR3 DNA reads TGTGCCTGGACAATACAGGGAGCTAGCTATGGCTACACCTTC. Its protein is CAWTIQGASYGYTF.